This is a list of T cell receptor beta chains from one sample in a study of siplizumab effects on memory and regulatory T cells. Sequencing was performed with immunoSEQ multiplex PCR; in TCRdb, only in-frame clones are kept and a portion is missing. The sample yields about 52,000 clones, 95% to 97% seen once. The sequenced sample was naive CD4+ T cells sorted from blood. The receptors here all came from a human donor in good health. The CDR3 runs from the conserved cysteine through the conserved F or W. D genes are given only for firm matches. Only part of the rows carry a size: once, few, many, or a class if the clone is expanded.

>NA|TRBJ1-4|once|TRBV29-1
TGCAGCGTTGAAAGAGGCGGTCGAACCGGTGAAAAACTGTTTTTT
CSVERGGRTGEKLFF
>NA|TRBJ1-2|NA|TRBV28
TGTGCCAGCGGAGGCTACACCTTC
CASGGYTF
>TRBD1|TRBJ1-6|NA|TRBV6-1
TGTGCCAGTTTTTACTCCGACAGGGTGGGTTCACCCCTCCACTTT
CASFYSDRVGSPLHF
>NA|TRBJ1-3|NA|TRBV5-6
TGTGCCAGCAGCCCCGGACGGGGAAACACCATATATTTT
CASSPGRGNTIYF
>TRBD2|TRBJ2-3|NA|TRBV19
TGTGCCAGTAGTATCCCTTATGGGACTAGCATCGGATTAGATACGCAGTATTTT
CASSIPYGTSIGLDTQYF
>NA|TRBJ2-2|NA|TRBV19
TGTGCCAGTAGGAAAGATCACTCCACGGCAGGGGCAGGCGGGGAGCTGTTTTTT
CASRKDHSTAGAGGELFF
>NA|TRBJ2-7|NA|TRBV6-6
TGTGCCAGCACCTTTTCCCAAACTAAGTTCGGCGAGCAGTACTTC
CASTFSQTKFGEQYF
>NA|TRBJ2-7|NA|TRBV5-4
TGCGCCAGCAGCCAAGTAAGCGGGTCAAGGTCCTACGAGCAGTACTTC
CASSQVSGSRSYEQYF
>NA|TRBJ1-4|NA|TRBV19
TGTGCCAGTAGTACCGGTGTTAATGAAAAACTGTTTTTT
CASSTGVNEKLFF
>NA|TRBJ2-2|NA|TRBV7-2
TGTGCCAGCAGCTTCTTCCGGCGGCGAACCGGGGAGCTGTTTTTT
CASSFFRRRTGELFF
>TRBD2|TRBJ2-1|NA|TRBV7-8
TGTGCCAGCAGCTTAATGGGACTAGCGGGCCCTTTTTACAATGAGCAGTTCTTC
CASSLMGLAGPFYNEQFF